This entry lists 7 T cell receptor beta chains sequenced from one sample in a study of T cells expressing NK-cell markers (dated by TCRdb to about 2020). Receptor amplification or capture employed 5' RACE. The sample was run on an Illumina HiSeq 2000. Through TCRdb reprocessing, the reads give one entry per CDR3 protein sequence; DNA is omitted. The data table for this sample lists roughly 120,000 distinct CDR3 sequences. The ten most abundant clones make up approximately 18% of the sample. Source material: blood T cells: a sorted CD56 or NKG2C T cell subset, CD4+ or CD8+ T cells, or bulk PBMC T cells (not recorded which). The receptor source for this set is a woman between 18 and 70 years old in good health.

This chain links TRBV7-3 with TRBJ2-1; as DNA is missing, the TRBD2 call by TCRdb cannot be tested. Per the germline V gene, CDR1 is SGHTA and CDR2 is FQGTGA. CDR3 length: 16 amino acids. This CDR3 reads CASSSQRGGINNEQFF.

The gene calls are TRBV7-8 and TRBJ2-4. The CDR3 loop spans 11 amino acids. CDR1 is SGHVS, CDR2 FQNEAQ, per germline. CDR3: CASSLATFQYF.

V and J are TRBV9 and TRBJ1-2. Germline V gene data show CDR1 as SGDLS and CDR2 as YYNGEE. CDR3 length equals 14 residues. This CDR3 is CASSVGGGAYGYTF. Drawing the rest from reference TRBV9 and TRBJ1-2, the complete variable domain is DSGVTQTPKHLITATGQRVTLRCSPRSGDLSVYWYQQSLDQGLQFLIQYYNGEERAKGNILERFSAQQFPDLHSELNLSSLELGDSALYFCASSVGGGAYGYTFGSGTRLTVV.

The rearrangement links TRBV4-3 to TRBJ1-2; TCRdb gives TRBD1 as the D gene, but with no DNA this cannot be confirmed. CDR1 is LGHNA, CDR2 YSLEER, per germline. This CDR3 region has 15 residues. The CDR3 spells CASSQDLGWRGGYTF.

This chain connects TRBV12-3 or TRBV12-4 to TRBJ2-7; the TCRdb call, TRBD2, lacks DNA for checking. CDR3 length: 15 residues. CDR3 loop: CASSLQAGSSYEQYF.

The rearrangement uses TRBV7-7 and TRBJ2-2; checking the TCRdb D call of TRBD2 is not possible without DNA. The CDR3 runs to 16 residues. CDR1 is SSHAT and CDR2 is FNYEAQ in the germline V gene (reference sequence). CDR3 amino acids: CASSLGPLASTGELFF.

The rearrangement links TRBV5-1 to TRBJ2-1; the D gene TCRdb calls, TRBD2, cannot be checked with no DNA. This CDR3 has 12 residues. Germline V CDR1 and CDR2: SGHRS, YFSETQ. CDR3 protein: CASSSVLAEQFF.